Presented here are 27 T cell receptor beta chains from one specimen sequenced in a study of blood T cell repertoires in COVID-19. Clones were sequenced by immunoSEQ multiplex PCR, and TCRdb holds only the in-frame ones, with some missing. The top ten hold more than 10% of the sample, which has under 70,000 clones, almost 90% seen once. Sample: peripheral blood. These receptors all stem from a man aged 60 to 69 with active COVID-19.

A single count supports this clone. The chain joins TRBV3-1 (or the pseudogene TRBV3-2) to TRBJ1-5, with D possibly TRBD1 on 6 matching bases. Trimming took 4 bases from V and 3 from J, leaving 31 bases between them. Per the germline V gene, CDR1 is LGHDT and CDR2 is YNNKEL (reference sequence). The CDR3 is 21 residues long. The CDR3 DNA is TGTGCCAGCAGCCGACGACAGGAACCTTTCTCCTTCCCCCTCTCCAATCAGCCCCAGCATTTT. It translates to CASSRRQEPFSFPLSNQPQHF.

The CDR3 loop is CASSQDQGWYTGELFF. The CDR3 coding sequence is TGTGCCAGCAGCCAAGACCAGGGATGGTACACCGGGGAGCTGTTTTTT. V gene TRBV3-1 (or the pseudogene TRBV3-2) combines with J gene TRBJ2-2; a weak D match, TRBD1 (5 bases). Per germline, CDR1 LGHDT and CDR2 YNNKEL (reference sequence). CDR3 size: 16 residues. The ends were cut back, 0 bases at V and 3 bases at J, with 11 bases in the middle.

Written as DNA, the CDR3 is TGTGCCAGCAGTTTATCTCCCCGGTACGAGCAGTACTTC. Protein product: CASSLSPRYEQYF. This chain connects TRBV27 to TRBJ2-7; D not certain. Germline V CDR1 and CDR2: MNHEY, SMNVEV (reference sequence). The V end was cut by 0 bases, the J end by 4 bases, with 7 bases between. This CDR3 has 13 amino acids.

This clone was observed a handful of times. CDR3 protein: CASSWDRAVEQYF. The CDR3 nucleotides are TGTGCCAGCAGTTGGGACAGGGCGGTCGAGCAGTACTTC. The V gene is TRBV6-2 or TRBV6-3, the J gene TRBJ2-7; 9 nucleotides align to TRBD1. CDR3 length: 13 amino acids. Germline CDR1 reads MNHEY; CDR2 reads SVGEGT. After removal of 4 bases from V and 6 bases from J, the junction contained 4 bases not matched to a gene.

The chain employs TRBV9 and TRBJ1-3, with 10 bases identical to TRBD1. CDR3 length: 15 amino acids. V was clipped by 4 bases and J by 7 bases; unmatched bases: 8. Germline V lookup: CDR1 SGDLS, CDR2 YYNGEE. The CDR3 loop is CASSPTGQGWNTIYF. CDR3 DNA sequence: TGTGCCAGCAGCCCTACGGGACAGGGGTGGAACACCATATATTTT.

This sequence joins TRBV6-5 and TRBJ2-1; the D gene is possibly TRBD1 (5 bases). Trimming cost V 5 bases and J 3 bases, with 14 bases left between them. This CDR3 is built from 15 residues. The germline V gene has CDR1 MNHEY and CDR2 SVGAGI. CDR3 protein: CASSQEKGNYNEQFF. In DNA, the CDR3 is TGTGCCAGCAGTCAGGAGAAGGGGAACTACAATGAGCAGTTCTTC.

This chain links TRBV19 with TRBJ1-2; D is uncertain. Trimming left V 10 bases short and J 3 bases short, with 24 bases between. The CDR3 sequence is 16 residues long. CDR1 is LNHDA, CDR2 SQIVND, per germline (reference sequence). CDR3 DNA sequence: TGTGCCACCCTCCCAGAGCGGGGTAAGAGGGACTATGGCTACACCTTC. Translating gives CATLPERGKRDYGYTF.

The V and J genes are TRBV18 and TRBJ2-2; TRBD1 matches at 7 bases. CDR3 length: 15 amino acids. V dropped 2 bases and J dropped 3; count of bases not matched to a gene: 3. Germline loops: CDR1 KGHSH, CDR2 LQKENI. The CDR3 spells CASSPVTGYTGELFF. The CDR3 bases are TGTGCCAGCTCACCAGTGACAGGGTACACCGGGGAGCTGTTTTTT.

This chain connects TRBV28 to TRBJ2-7; TRBD1 is a possible D gene (5 bases). CDR1 and CDR2 from the germline V gene are MDHEN and SYDVKM. The CDR3 is 13 amino acids. Between the trimmed V and J ends, which lost 9 bases and 2 bases, there was a span of 14 bases. The DNA of the CDR3 is TGTGCCAGTGCCCTAGGACAACCCTACGAGCAGTACTTC. It yields the protein CASALGQPYEQYF.

The rearrangement joins TRBV19 to TRBJ1-5; 7 nucleotides agree with TRBD1. J was trimmed by 5 bases and V by 3 bases; bases with no gene match: 13. Germline V lookup: CDR1 LNHDA, CDR2 SQIVND (reference sequence). The CDR3 is 17 amino acids. CDR3 sequence: CASSMGLYRGRDQPQHF. DNA of the CDR3: TGTGCCAGTAGTATGGGGCTCTACAGGGGACGGGATCAGCCCCAGCATTTT.

This rearrangement joins TRBV6-5 to TRBJ1-2; 7 nucleotides match TRBD1. CDR1 and CDR2 from the germline V gene are MNHEY and SVGAGI. This CDR3 has 15 residues. The junction had 4 bases not matched to a gene; V was cut back by 1 base and J by 2 bases. The CDR3 protein is CASSYLGQSNYGYTF. DNA for the CDR3: TGTGCCAGCAGTTACTTGGGACAGTCCAACTATGGCTACACCTTC.

The rearrangement links TRBV6-5 to TRBJ1-2; D ambiguous. Germline values: CDR1 MNHEY, CDR2 SVGAGI. This CDR3 region has 13 residues. V was trimmed by 2 bases and J by 8 bases, leaving 12 bases between them. CDR3 sequence (DNA): TGTGCCAGCAGTTACCTGAGGGAAGAGGGCTACACCTTC. It yields the protein CASSYLREEGYTF.

This clone was counted a single time. The chain uses TRBV7-3 and TRBJ2-6; D ambiguous. This CDR3 has 13 residues. The V gene's germline CDR1 is SGHTA and CDR2 FQGTGA. Between the trimmed V and J ends, which lost 4 bases and 4 bases, there was a span of 5 bases. In DNA, the CDR3 is TGTGCCAGCAGCTCCCCGGGGGCCAACGTCCTGACTTTC. As protein: CASSSPGANVLTF.

The chain couples TRBV7-9 to TRBJ1-5; D call uncertain. CDR3 length equals 16 residues. V lost 1 base, J lost 4 bases, and 14 bases lay in between. Germline V gives CDR1 SEHNR, CDR2 FQNEAQ (reference sequence). The CDR3 DNA is TGTGCCAGCAGCTTAGGGGTCGCGGCGGGGAATCAGCCCCAGCATTTT. Its translation is CASSLGVAAGNQPQHF.

The chain recombines TRBV7-9 with TRBJ1-4, with D hard to call. The CDR3 runs 14 residues. The ends were cut back, 3 bases at V and 6 bases at J, with 11 bases in the middle. Per the germline V gene, CDR1 is SEHNR and CDR2 is FQNEAQ (reference sequence). The CDR3 nucleotides read TGTGCCAGCAGCTTTCAAAGATCGGATGAAAAACTGTTTTTT. Residues: CASSFQRSDEKLFF.

The V gene is TRBV6-5, the J gene TRBJ2-5; tentative D call: TRBD2 (6 bases). The CDR3 runs to 13 residues. Germline V gene lookup returns CDR1 MNHEY and CDR2 SVGAGI. V was shortened by 8 bases and J by 4 bases, with 14 bases between the two germline ends. The CDR3 region has the DNA TGTGCCAGCGGGCAGGGAGGTATAGAGACCCAGTACTTC. This encodes CASGQGGIETQYF.

This chain links TRBV5-1 with TRBJ1-6; D unresolved. Germline V lookup: CDR1 SGHRS, CDR2 YFSETQ. The ends were cut back, 5 bases at V and 8 bases at J, with 17 bases in the middle. The CDR3 length is 15 residues. The DNA for the CDR3 is TGCGCCAGCAGACCCTTCCCCGGGAAAGATTCACCCCTCCACTTT. It encodes CASRPFPGKDSPLHF.

This clone was picked up one time. This sequence joins TRBV27 and TRBJ2-2, with 9 nucleotides matching TRBD1. There are 14 residues in the CDR3. V gave up 5 bases and J gave up 7 bases; unmatched junction bases: 5. The germline gives CDR1 MNHEY, CDR2 SMNVEV (reference sequence). The DNA of the CDR3 is TGTGCCAGCAGTCGGACAGGGGCTATCGGGGAGCTGTTTTTT. It encodes CASSRTGAIGELFF.

The CDR3 nucleotides are TGTGCCAGCAGTCGCCCCCAGGGGGCATCCTATGGCTACACCTTC. Its translation: CASSRPQGASYGYTF. V gene TRBV6-2 or TRBV6-3 combines with J gene TRBJ1-2, with 8 bases identical to TRBD1. J gave up 4 bases and V 5 bases, and 9 bases lay outside the gene matches. The CDR3 is 15 amino acids. Germline V gene sequence: CDR1 MNHEY, CDR2 SVGEGT.

The V and J genes are TRBV10-3 and TRBJ2-5; 11 nucleotides line up with TRBD2. The CDR3 contains 16 residues. Per the germline V gene, CDR1 is ENHRY and CDR2 is SYGVKD. V was clipped by 0 bases and J by 4 bases; unmatched bases: 4. CDR3 DNA: TGTGCCATCAGTGAGTCGAGCCTAGCGGGAGGAGAGACCCAGTACTTC. It encodes CAISESSLAGGETQYF.

The V gene is TRBV6-6, the J gene TRBJ2-4; 7 bases are a match to TRBD2. V lost 5 bases and J lost 4; bases outside the gene matches: 11. The CDR3 length is 16 residues. Germline loops: CDR1 MNHNY, CDR2 SVGAGI (reference sequence). The CDR3 nucleotides read TGTGCCAGCAGTCGATCCAAGCTAGCGGAGAAAAACATTCAGTACTTC. Translated: CASSRSKLAEKNIQYF.

This chain joins TRBV5-1 and TRBJ1-1; 8 bases align to TRBD1. J was trimmed by 1 base and V by 0 bases; bases with no gene match: 17. This CDR3 comprises 20 residues. Per germline, CDR1 SGHRS and CDR2 YFSETQ. The CDR3 DNA is TGCGCCAGCAGCTTGGGGTCAGGGGGCGCAAAATCTTCGGGGAACACTGAAGCTTTCTTT. Residues: CASSLGSGGAKSSGNTEAFF.

V usage is TRBV7-2 and J usage is TRBJ2-5, with D tentatively TRBD1 (5 bases). V lost 5 bases and J 0 bases, leaving 10 bases between the germline ends. Germline V gene lookup returns CDR1 SGHTA and CDR2 FQGNSA. CDR3 size: 14 residues. Here the CDR3 DNA reads TGTGCCAGCAGCCTTGACAGAAACCAAGAGACCCAGTACTTC. It codes for CASSLDRNQETQYF.

Turning to this clone: In the same sample, other DNA sequences code for this CDR3. The chain joins TRBV7-3 to TRBJ2-1; possibly TRBD2 for D (6 bases). CDR3 length equals 15 residues. Trimming took 0 bases from V and 0 from J, leaving 6 bases between them. Germline CDR1 reads SGHTA; CDR2 reads FQGTGA. CDR3 residues: CASSLTGSSYNEQFF. In DNA form, the CDR3 reads TGTGCCAGCAGCTTAACCGGGAGCTCCTACAATGAGCAGTTCTTC.

This clone was picked up one time. The genes are TRBV12-3 or TRBV12-4 and TRBJ1-5; D might be TRBD1 (5 bases). Trimming removed 6 bases from V and 5 bases from J, with 8 bases in between. The CDR3 is made up of 12 amino acids. CDR3 sequence: CASSRVDQPQHF. CDR3 bases: TGTGCCAGCAGCAGGGTTGATCAGCCCCAGCATTTT.

The chain links TRBV5-5 to TRBJ2-7; a possible D gene is TRBD1 (6 bases). The length of the CDR3 is 13 residues. In germline, CDR1 is SGHKS, CDR2 YYEKEE (reference sequence). Trimming shortened V by 3 bases and J by 2 bases, and 9 bases separated the two germline ends. The CDR3 spells CASSSRQAYEQYF. CDR3 DNA sequence: TGTGCCAGCAGCTCCCGACAGGCCTACGAGCAGTACTTC.

The chain recombines TRBV18 with TRBJ1-3; tentative D call: TRBD1 (6 bases). The V end was cut by 3 bases, the J end by 0 bases, with 9 bases between. The CDR3 has 15 residues. Germline CDR1 is KGHSH and CDR2 is LQKENI. This CDR3 reads CASSPGQSSGNTIYF. The CDR3 DNA reads TGTGCCAGCTCACCCGGACAGTCCTCTGGAAACACCATATATTTT. Full variable domain (missing parts from reference TRBV18 and TRBJ1-3): NAGVMQNPRHLVRRRGQEARLRCSPMKGHSHVYWYRQLPEEGLKFMVYLQKENIIDESGMPKERFSAEFPKEGPSILRIQQVVRGDSAAYFCASSPGQSSGNTIYFGEGSWLTVV.